Described below is a single T cell receptor (beta chain) sequence and its context. TCRdb's table, derived via immunoSEQ multiplex PCR, lists solely in-frame clones and lacks some. In the table there are roughly 500,000 clones, around 85% of which are singletons. This entry comes from a study of Ad26.COV2.S vaccination and SARS-CoV-2 variants. Treatment here: some 19 received Ad26.COV2.S at low or high dose, single or two shots; about 5 received placebo; per-sample allocation not given. Collection of samples fell on day 63 after the first vaccine or placebo injection. It was an adult aged 18-55 years in Boston who was the donor. Germline CDR1 is SGHRS and CDR2 is YFSETQ. Trimming removed 2 bases from V and 4 bases from J, with 12 bases in between. This CDR3 comprises 15 residues.

The sample consisted of peripheral blood, taken in a trial of Ad26.COV2.S vaccine versus placebo. This clonotype was obtained from a person between 18 and 60 years old who received the Ad26.COV2.S COVID-19 vaccine or a placebo. The chain is built from TRBV5-1 and TRBJ2-2; D possibly matches TRBD1 or TRBD2 (5 bases each). The CDR3 DNA is TGCGCCAGCAGCTTAGGGCAGGGAGCCACCGGGGAGCTGTTTTTT. It translates to CASSLGQGATGELFF.